The source of this T cell receptor (beta chain) is a study of control samples from healthy donors and cancer patients. The V gene end was trimmed by 5 bases and the J gene end by 7 bases; junction bases not matched to a gene: 17. This CDR3 contains 16 residues. The germline V gene has CDR1 LGHNA and CDR2 YNFKEQ. This clone appeared many times. TCRdb's table, derived via immunoSEQ multiplex PCR, lists solely in-frame clones and lacks some. The sample yields 89,000 or so clones, roughly 86% seen once. The V and J genes are TRBV4-2 and TRBJ2-7; 7 bases agree with TRBD1. What was sequenced was blood. This clonotype originated in a man in his fifties or sixties in good health. The CDR3 here is CASSALTGEMSMEQYF. Written as DNA, the CDR3 is TGTGCCAGCAGCGCACTAACAGGGGAGATGAGTATGGAGCAGTACTTC.